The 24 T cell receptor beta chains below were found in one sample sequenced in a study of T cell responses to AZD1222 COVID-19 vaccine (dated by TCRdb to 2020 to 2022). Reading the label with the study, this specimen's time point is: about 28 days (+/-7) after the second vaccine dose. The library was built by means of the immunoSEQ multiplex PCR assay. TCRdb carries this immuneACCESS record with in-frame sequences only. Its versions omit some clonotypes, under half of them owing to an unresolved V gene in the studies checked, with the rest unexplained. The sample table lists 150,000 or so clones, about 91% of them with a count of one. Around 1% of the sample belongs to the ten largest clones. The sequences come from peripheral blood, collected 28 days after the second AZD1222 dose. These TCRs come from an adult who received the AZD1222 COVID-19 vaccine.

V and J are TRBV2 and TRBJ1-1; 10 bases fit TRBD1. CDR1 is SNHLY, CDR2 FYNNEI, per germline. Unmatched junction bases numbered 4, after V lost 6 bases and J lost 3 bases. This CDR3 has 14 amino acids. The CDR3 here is CASRGQGMDTEAFF. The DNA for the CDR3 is TGTGCCAGCAGGGGACAGGGGATGGACACTGAAGCTTTCTTT.

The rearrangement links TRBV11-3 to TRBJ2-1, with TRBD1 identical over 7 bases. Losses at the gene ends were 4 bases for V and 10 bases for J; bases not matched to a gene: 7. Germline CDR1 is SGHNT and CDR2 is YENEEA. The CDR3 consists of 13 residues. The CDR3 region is CASSSRQGGEQFF. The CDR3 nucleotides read TGTGCCAGCAGCTCCAGACAGGGTGGAGAGCAGTTCTTC. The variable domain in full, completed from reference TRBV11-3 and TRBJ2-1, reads EAGVVQSPRYKIIEKKQPVAFWCNPISGHNTLYWYLQNLGQGPELLIRYENEEAVDDSQLPKDRFSAERLKGVDSTLKIQPAELGDSAVYLCASSSRQGGEQFFGPGTRLTVL.

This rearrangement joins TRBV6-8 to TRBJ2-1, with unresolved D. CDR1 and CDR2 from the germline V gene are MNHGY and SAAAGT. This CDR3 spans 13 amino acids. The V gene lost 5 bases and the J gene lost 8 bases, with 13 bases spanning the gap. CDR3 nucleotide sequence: TGTGCCAGCAGTGTGAACCTCGGCCATGAGCAGTTCTTC. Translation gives CASSVNLGHEQFF.

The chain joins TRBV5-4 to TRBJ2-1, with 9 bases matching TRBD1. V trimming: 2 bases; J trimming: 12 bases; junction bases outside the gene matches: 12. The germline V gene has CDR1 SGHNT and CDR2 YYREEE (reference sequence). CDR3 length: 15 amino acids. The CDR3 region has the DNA TGTGCCAGCAGCTTCCAGAAGACAGGGGGTTATAGGCAGTTCTTC. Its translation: CASSFQKTGGYRQFF.

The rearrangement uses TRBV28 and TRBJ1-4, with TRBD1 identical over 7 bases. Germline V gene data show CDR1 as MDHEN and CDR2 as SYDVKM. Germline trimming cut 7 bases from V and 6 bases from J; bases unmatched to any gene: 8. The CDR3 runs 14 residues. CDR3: CASTLDREDEKLFF. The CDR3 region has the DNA TGTGCCAGCACCCTTGACAGGGAAGATGAAAAACTGTTTTTT.

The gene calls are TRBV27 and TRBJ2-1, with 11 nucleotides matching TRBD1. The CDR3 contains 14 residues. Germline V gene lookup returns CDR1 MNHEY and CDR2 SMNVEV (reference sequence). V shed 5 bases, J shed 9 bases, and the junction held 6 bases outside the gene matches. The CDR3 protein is CASSTGTGGGEQFF. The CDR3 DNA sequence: TGTGCCAGCAGTACCGGGACAGGGGGGGGTGAGCAGTTCTTC.

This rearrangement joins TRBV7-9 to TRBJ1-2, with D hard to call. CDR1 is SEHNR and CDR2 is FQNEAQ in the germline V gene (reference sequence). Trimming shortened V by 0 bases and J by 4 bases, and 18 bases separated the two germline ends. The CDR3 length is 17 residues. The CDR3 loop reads CASSLAHSLAWGYGYTF. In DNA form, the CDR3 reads TGTGCCAGCAGCTTAGCGCATAGCCTCGCCTGGGGCTATGGCTACACCTTC.

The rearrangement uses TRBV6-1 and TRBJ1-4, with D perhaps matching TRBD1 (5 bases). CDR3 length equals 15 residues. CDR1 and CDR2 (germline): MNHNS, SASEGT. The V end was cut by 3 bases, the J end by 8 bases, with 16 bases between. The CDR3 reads CASSDPGSIGEKLFF. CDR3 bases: TGTGCCAGCAGTGACCCAGGGTCGATCGGGGAAAAACTGTTTTTT.

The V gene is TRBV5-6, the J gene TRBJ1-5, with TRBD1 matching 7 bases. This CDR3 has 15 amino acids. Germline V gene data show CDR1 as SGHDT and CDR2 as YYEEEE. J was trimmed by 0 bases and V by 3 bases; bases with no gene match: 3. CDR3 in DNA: TGTGCCAGCAGCTCGACAGGGAATAGCAATCAGCCCCAGCATTTT. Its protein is CASSSTGNSNQPQHF.

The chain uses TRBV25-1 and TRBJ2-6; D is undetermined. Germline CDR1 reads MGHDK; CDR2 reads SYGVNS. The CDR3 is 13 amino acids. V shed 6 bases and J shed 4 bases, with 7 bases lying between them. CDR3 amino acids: CASRSTGANVLTF. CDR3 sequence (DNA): TGTGCCAGCAGATCTACGGGGGCCAACGTCCTGACTTTC.

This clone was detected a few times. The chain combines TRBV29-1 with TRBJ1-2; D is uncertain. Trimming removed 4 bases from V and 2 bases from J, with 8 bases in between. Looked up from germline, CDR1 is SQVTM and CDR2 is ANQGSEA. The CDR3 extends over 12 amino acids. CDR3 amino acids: CSVGTRNYGYTF. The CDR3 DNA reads TGCAGCGTTGGGACGAGAAACTATGGCTACACCTTC.

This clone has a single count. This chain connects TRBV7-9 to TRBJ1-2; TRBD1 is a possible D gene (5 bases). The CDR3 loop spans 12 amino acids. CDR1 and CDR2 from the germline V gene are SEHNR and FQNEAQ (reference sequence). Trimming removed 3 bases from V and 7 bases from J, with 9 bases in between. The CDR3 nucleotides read TGTGCCAGCAGCTTGGGGGGTACTGGCTACACCTTC. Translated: CASSLGGTGYTF.

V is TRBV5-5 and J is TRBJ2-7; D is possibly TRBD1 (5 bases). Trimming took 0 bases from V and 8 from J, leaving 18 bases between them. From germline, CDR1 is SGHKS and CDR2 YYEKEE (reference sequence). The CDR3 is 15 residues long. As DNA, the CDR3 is TGTGCCAGCAGCTTGGGCAGGGCCGCTGGGGTAAAGCAGTACTTC. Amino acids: CASSLGRAAGVKQYF.

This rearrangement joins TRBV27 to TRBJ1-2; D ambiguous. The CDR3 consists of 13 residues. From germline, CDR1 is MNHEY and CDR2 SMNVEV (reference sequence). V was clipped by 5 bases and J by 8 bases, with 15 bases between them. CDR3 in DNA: TGTGCCAGCAGTATAAATTCCGTGGGGGGCTACACCTTC. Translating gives CASSINSVGGYTF.

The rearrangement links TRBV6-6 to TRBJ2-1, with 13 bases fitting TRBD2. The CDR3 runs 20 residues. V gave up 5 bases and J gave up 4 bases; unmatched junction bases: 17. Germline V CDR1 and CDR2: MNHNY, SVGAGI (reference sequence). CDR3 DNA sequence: TGTGCCAGCAGTCCTCGACTAGCGGGGGGAACCAGTCGAGTGTACAATGAGCAGTTCTTC. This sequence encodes CASSPRLAGGTSRVYNEQFF.

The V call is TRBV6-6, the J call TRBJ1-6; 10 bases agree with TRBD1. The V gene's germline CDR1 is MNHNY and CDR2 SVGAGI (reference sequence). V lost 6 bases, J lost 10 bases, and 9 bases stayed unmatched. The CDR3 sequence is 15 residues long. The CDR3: CASRPRQGARSPLHF. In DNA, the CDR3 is TGTGCCAGCAGGCCTAGACAGGGGGCTCGGTCACCCCTCCACTTT.

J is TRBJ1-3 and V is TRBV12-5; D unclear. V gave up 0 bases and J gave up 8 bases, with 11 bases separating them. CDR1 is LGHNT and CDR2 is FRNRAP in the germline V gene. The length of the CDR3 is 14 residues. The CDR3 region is CASGLVPLIDTIYF. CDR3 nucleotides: TGTGCTAGTGGTTTGGTACCCCTAATCGACACCATATATTTT.

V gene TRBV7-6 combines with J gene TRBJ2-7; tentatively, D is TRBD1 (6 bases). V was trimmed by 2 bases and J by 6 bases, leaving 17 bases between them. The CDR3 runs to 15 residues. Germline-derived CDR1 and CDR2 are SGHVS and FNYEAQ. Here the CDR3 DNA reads TGTGCCAGCAGCTTAAGGCAGGGGAACTCGGCCGAGCAGTACTTC. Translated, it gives CASSLRQGNSAEQYF.

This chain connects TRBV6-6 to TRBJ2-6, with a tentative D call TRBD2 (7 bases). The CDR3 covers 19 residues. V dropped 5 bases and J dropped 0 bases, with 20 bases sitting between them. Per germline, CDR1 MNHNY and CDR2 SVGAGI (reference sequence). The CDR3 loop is CASSPSLGGLSSGANVLTF. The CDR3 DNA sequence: TGTGCCAGCAGTCCCTCCTTAGGGGGACTAAGCTCTGGGGCCAACGTCCTGACTTTC.

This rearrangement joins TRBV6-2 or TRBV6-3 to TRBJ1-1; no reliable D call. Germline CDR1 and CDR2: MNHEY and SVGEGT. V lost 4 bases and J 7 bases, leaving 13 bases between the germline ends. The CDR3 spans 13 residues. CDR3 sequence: CASSFGWVNEAFF. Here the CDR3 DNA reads TGTGCCAGCAGTTTCGGATGGGTGAATGAAGCTTTCTTT.

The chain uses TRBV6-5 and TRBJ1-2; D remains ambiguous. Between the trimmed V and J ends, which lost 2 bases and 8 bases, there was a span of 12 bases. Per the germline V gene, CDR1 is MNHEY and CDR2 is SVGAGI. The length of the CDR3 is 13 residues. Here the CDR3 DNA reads TGTGCCAGCAGTTACCACCAGGAGCGCGGCTACACCTTC. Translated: CASSYHQERGYTF.

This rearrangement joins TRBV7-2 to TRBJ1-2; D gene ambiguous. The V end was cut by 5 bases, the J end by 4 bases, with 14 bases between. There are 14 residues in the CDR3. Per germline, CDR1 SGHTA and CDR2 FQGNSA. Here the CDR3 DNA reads TGTGCCAGCAGCCCAAGGGCCTCTGGCTATGGCTACACCTTC. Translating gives CASSPRASGYGYTF.

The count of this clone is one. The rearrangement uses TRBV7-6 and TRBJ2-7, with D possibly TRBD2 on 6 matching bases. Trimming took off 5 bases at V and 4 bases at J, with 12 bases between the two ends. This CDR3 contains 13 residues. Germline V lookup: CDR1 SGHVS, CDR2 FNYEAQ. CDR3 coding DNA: TGTGCCAGCAGCCCCCGTGGGGGGTACGAGCAGTACTTC. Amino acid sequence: CASSPRGGYEQYF.

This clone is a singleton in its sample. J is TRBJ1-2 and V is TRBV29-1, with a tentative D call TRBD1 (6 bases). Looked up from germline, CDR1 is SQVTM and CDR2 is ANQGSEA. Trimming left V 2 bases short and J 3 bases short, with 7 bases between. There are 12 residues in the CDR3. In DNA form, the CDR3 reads TGCAGCGTTGAACGGACAGACTATGGCTACACCTTC. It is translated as CSVERTDYGYTF.